The 14 T cell receptor beta chains in this list originate from one sample, sequenced in a study of cytomegalovirus exposure and HLA in healthy donors. The study ran its PCR with 60 Vbeta and 13 Jbeta primers. Sequencing was performed with immunoSEQ multiplex PCR; in TCRdb, only in-frame clones are kept and a portion is missing. The sample includes some 150,000 clones, around 80% seen only once; the top ten take under 7.5%. The sequencing sample was made of PBMCs. The receptors originated from a man aged 40-55 years in good health and CMV-seropositive.

The V and J genes are TRBV5-1 and TRBJ1-2; 10 positions agree with TRBD1. From germline, CDR1 is SGHRS and CDR2 YFSETQ. V lost 4 bases to trimming and J lost 4 bases; unmatched junction nucleotides: 4. This CDR3 has 14 amino acids. The DNA for the CDR3 is TGCGCCAGCAGCCGGGACAGGGGTTCCTATGGCTACACCTTC. Its protein product is CASSRDRGSYGYTF.

V is TRBV28 and J is TRBJ2-1; 11 bases align to TRBD2. With V trimmed by 7 bases and J by 4 bases, 18 bases remained unmatched. This CDR3 is built from 19 residues. CDR1 and CDR2 from the germline V gene are MDHEN and SYDVKM. The CDR3 DNA reads as TGTGCCAGCACTATAAAATATCAACTAGCGGGGGCCCTATACAATGAGCAGTTCTTC. Protein sequence: CASTIKYQLAGALYNEQFF.

This rearrangement joins TRBV25-1 to TRBJ1-2, with TRBD1 identical over 8 bases. Germline CDR1 and CDR2: MGHDK and SYGVNS. Trimming took 2 bases from V and 4 from J; bases not matched to a gene: 3. The CDR3 is made up of 14 amino acids. The CDR3 DNA reads as TGTGCCAGCAGTGAACATGGGACAGGCTATGGCTACACCTTC. Amino acid sequence: CASSEHGTGYGYTF.

The chain links TRBV7-6 to TRBJ2-2; 7 bases map to TRBD1. The V gene end was trimmed by 1 base and the J gene end by 1 base; junction bases not matched to a gene: 0. CDR1 and CDR2 (germline): SGHVS, FNYEAQ. This CDR3 has 15 amino acids. The CDR3 region is CASSLGTGNTGELFF. In nucleotides, the CDR3 is TGTGCCAGCAGCTTAGGGACAGGGAACACCGGGGAGCTGTTTTTT.

The V gene is TRBV29-1, the J gene TRBJ2-3, with TRBD1 matching 7 bases. The CDR3 runs to 16 residues. Germline CDR1 reads SQVTM; CDR2 reads ANQGSEA. V shed 5 bases and J 6 bases; nucleotides not matched to a gene: 17. CDR3 DNA sequence: TGCAGCGTTCTGGGGACAGCCAGCTACACGTCGGATACGCAGTATTTT. It specifies CSVLGTASYTSDTQYF.

The chain joins TRBV27 to TRBJ2-2; 13 bases fit TRBD2. J was trimmed by 7 bases and V by 7 bases; bases with no gene match: 6. CDR1 MNHEY and CDR2 SMNVEV come from the germline V gene (reference sequence). There are 15 residues in the CDR3. Here the CDR3 reads CASTLGLAGYGELFF. CDR3 sequence (DNA): TGTGCCAGCACGTTGGGACTAGCGGGATACGGGGAGCTGTTTTTT.

V gene TRBV28 combines with J gene TRBJ2-1; TRBD2 matches at 8 bases. Germline V gene sequence: CDR1 MDHEN, CDR2 SYDVKM. The CDR3 has 15 residues. The trim removed 4 bases at V and 9 bases at J, leaving 11 bases unmatched. The CDR3 loop reads CASSSTDGGASEQFF. Here the CDR3 DNA reads TGTGCCAGCAGTTCTACTGACGGGGGGGCCTCTGAGCAGTTCTTC.

The chain recombines TRBV6-6 with TRBJ1-3; TRBD1 matches 8 bases. Germline CDR1 and CDR2: MNHNY and SVGAGI (reference sequence). With V trimmed by 0 bases and J by 3 bases, 1 base remained unmatched. CDR3 length equals 15 residues. As DNA, the CDR3 is TGTGCCAGCAGTTACTCTGGGACAGGTGGAAACACCATATATTTT. Translation gives CASSYSGTGGNTIYF.

This sequence joins TRBV10-2 and TRBJ1-3; D not resolved. The CDR3 sequence is 14 residues long. From germline, CDR1 is WSHSY and CDR2 SAAADI. V was clipped by 8 bases and J by 0 bases, with 11 bases between them. CDR3: CASFPTRSGNTIYF. In DNA form, the CDR3 reads TGCGCCAGCTTTCCTACTCGCTCTGGAAACACCATATATTTT.

This chain connects TRBV7-6 to TRBJ1-4; a weak D match, TRBD1 (6 bases). Germline CDR1 and CDR2: SGHVS and FNYEAQ. The ends were cut back, 4 bases at V and 5 bases at J, with 14 bases in the middle. The CDR3 consists of 15 residues. Here the CDR3 reads CASSSSGHTNEKLFF. The CDR3 DNA sequence: TGTGCCAGCAGCTCCTCGGGACACACAAATGAAAAACTGTTTTTT. The full variable domain, with the rest looked up from reference TRBV7-6 and TRBJ1-4, is GAGVSQSPRYKVTKRGQDVALRCDPISGHVSLYWYRQALGQGPEFLTYFNYEAQQDKSGLPNDRFSAERPEGSISTLTIQRTEQRDSAMYRCASSSSGHTNEKLFFGSGTQLSVL.

This rearrangement joins TRBV6-5 to TRBJ2-1, with D hard to call. Germline V CDR1 and CDR2: MNHEY, SVGAGI. The CDR3 sequence is 11 residues long. V was shortened by 7 bases and J by 5 bases, with 6 bases between the two germline ends. DNA of the CDR3: TGTGCCAGCATGAGGAACAATGAGCAGTTCTTC. This sequence encodes CASMRNNEQFF.

The chain links TRBV5-1 to TRBJ1-2, with a possible D match to TRBD1 (5 bases). The germline V gene encodes CDR1 SGHRS and CDR2 YFSETQ. There are 16 residues in the CDR3. V lost 1 base and J 7 bases, leaving 20 bases between the germline ends. The CDR3 coding sequence is TGCGCCAGCAGCTTGTTCGGCGTTGGGCAGGGCCTTGGCTACACCTTC. Translated: CASSLFGVGQGLGYTF.

The CDR3 here is CASSLQGTNQPQHF. The CDR3 region has the DNA TGTGCCAGCAGTTTACAGGGGACCAATCAGCCCCAGCATTTT. V is TRBV2 and J is TRBJ1-5, with TRBD1 matching over 7 bases. The CDR3 runs to 14 residues. Germline trimming cut 5 bases from V and 3 bases from J; bases unmatched to any gene: 4. Germline V gives CDR1 SNHLY, CDR2 FYNNEI.

The chain employs TRBV7-8 and TRBJ1-1; TRBD1 is a possible D gene (5 bases). Germline V gives CDR1 SGHVS, CDR2 FQNEAQ. Deletions cut 0 bases from V and 0 bases from J, with 20 bases between. The CDR3 length is 19 residues. The CDR3 here is CASSLASVMPRAMNTEAFF. Written as DNA, the CDR3 is TGTGCCAGCAGCTTAGCCTCTGTGATGCCCAGGGCTATGAACACTGAAGCTTTCTTT.